The 26 T cell receptor beta chains in this list originate from one sample, sequenced in a study of T cell clones after liver transplantation. The antigens of these receptors remain unknown. TCRbeta sequences of proliferating CFSE-low MLR cells were labeled alloreactive. Profiling relied on immunoSEQ multiplex PCR, and the TCRdb table lists in-frame clones only, not all of them. The sample shows over a thousand clones, 45% to 55% of them seen only once. Sequences were obtained from CD4+ T cells from cultured PBMCs. The receptors originated from a human patient who received a liver transplant. Some T cells may arise from the graft donor.

This clone is deemed large (0.1 to 1%). The V call is TRBV7-2, the J call TRBJ1-1; D is undetermined. The germline CDR1 and CDR2 sequences are SGHTA and FQGNSA. Trimming pared 2 bases from V and 1 base from J, leaving 8 bases between. There are 14 residues in the CDR3. CDR3 residues: CASSLNWGNTEAFF. CDR3 DNA: TGTGCCAGCAGCTTAAATTGGGGGAACACTGAAGCTTTCTTT.

This chain joins TRBV28 and TRBJ2-3; D is undetermined. V gave up 5 bases and J gave up 2 bases, with 2 bases separating them. The length of the CDR3 is 11 residues. CDR1 and CDR2 (germline): MDHEN, SYDVKM. The CDR3 protein is CASSVTDTQYF. The CDR3 nucleotides are TGTGCCAGCAGTGTCACAGATACGCAGTATTTT.

V usage is TRBV5-1 and J usage is TRBJ2-1; tentatively, D is TRBD1 (6 bases). Trimming took 0 bases from V and 0 from J, leaving 7 bases between them. The germline V gene encodes CDR1 SGHRS and CDR2 YFSETQ. CDR3 size: 15 residues. The CDR3 DNA is TGCGCCAGCAGCTTGGGAGGGGGCTCCTACAATGAGCAGTTCTTC. Its protein is CASSLGGGSYNEQFF.

This clone counts as large. This chain uses TRBV2 with TRBJ2-2; 8 nucleotides agree with TRBD1. CDR3 length: 14 residues. CDR1 SNHLY and CDR2 FYNNEI come from the germline V gene. The junction had 2 bases not matched to a gene; V was cut back by 6 bases and J by 2 bases. CDR3: CASSTGGNTGELFF. Written as DNA, the CDR3 is TGTGCCAGCAGCACAGGGGGAAACACCGGGGAGCTGTTTTTT.

The V and J genes are TRBV9 and TRBJ2-1; D ambiguous. Trimming took 3 bases from V and 6 from J, leaving 7 bases between them. The V gene's germline CDR1 is SGDLS and CDR2 YYNGEE. This CDR3 region has 12 residues. The CDR3 DNA is TGTGCCAGCAGCGGGGCTAGCAATGAGCAGTTCTTC. Amino acids: CASSGASNEQFF.

The J gene is TRBJ2-7, the V gene TRBV30; 10 nucleotides line up with TRBD1. This CDR3 has 15 residues. CDR1 is GTSNPN and CDR2 is SVGIG in the germline V gene (reference sequence). J gave up 3 bases and V 1 base, and 6 bases lay outside the gene matches. This CDR3 is CAWSGGQGGFYEQYF. DNA for the CDR3: TGTGCCTGGAGTGGCGGACAGGGGGGCTTCTACGAGCAGTACTTC.

Written as DNA, the CDR3 is TGTGCCAGCTCACCACCGACAGGGGGGAACAATGAGCAGTTCTTC. Its translation is CASSPPTGGNNEQFF. V and J are TRBV18 and TRBJ2-1; 9 bases align to TRBD1. Unmatched junction bases numbered 2, after V lost 0 bases and J lost 5 bases. The germline V gene has CDR1 KGHSH and CDR2 LQKENI. CDR3 length equals 15 residues.

The chain links TRBV21-1 to TRBJ1-5; the table's D call of TRBD1 was not tested on the DNA. TRBV21-1 is reported as a pseudogene. The CDR3 contains 18 residues. The CDR3 DNA reads TGTGCCAGCAGTACTACTCATCAGGGGTGGGGTAGCAATCAGCCCCAGCATTTT. Translation: CASSTTHQGWGSNQPQHF.

This clone was detected only a few times. The chain is built from TRBV19 and TRBJ2-7; D may be TRBD2 (6 bases). CDR1 LNHDA and CDR2 SQIVND come from the germline V gene (reference sequence). The CDR3 extends over 15 amino acids. The germline V and J ends were trimmed by 3 bases and 5 bases, with 17 bases remaining between them. The CDR3 DNA sequence: TGTGCCAGTAGTATTGGAGGGGATAACATCGACGAGCAGTACTTC. This codes for CASSIGGDNIDEQYF.

This clone was observed a few times. V is TRBV30 and J is TRBJ1-1; a weak D match, TRBD1 (6 bases). CDR3 size: 13 residues. V was clipped by 2 bases and J by 4 bases, with 11 bases between them. In germline, CDR1 is GTSNPN, CDR2 SVGIG (reference sequence). The DNA of the CDR3 is TGTGCCTGGAGTCGGGAAGGGGGCACTGAAGCTTTCTTT. It encodes CAWSREGGTEAFF.

This clone showed up just a few times. The chain links TRBV5-1 to TRBJ1-2; D is undetermined. Trimming took 4 bases from V and 4 from J, leaving 11 bases between them. There are 13 residues in the CDR3. Germline V gene lookup returns CDR1 SGHRS and CDR2 YFSETQ. The CDR3 DNA follows: TGCGCCAGCAGCCTCGGACTTCCCTATGGCTACACCTTC. It specifies CASSLGLPYGYTF.

The rearrangement joins TRBV15 to TRBJ2-5, with a tentative D call TRBD2 (7 bases). The CDR3 consists of 16 residues. Looked up from germline, CDR1 is LNHNV and CDR2 is YYDKDF (reference sequence). The ends were cut back, 0 bases at V and 6 bases at J, with 17 bases in the middle. Here the CDR3 reads CATSRDPAGAKKTQYF. As DNA, the CDR3 is TGTGCCACCAGCAGAGATCCCGCGGGGGCCAAGAAGACCCAGTACTTC.

The V and J genes are TRBV19 and TRBJ2-2; 11 nucleotides line up with TRBD2. The CDR3 covers 15 residues. Trimming removed 3 bases from V and 4 bases from J; junction bases left unmatched: 1. Germline V gives CDR1 LNHDA, CDR2 SQIVND (reference sequence). CDR3 nucleotide sequence: TGTGCCAGTAGTATGGGGACTAGCGGCACCGGGGAGCTGTTTTTT. This gives the protein CASSMGTSGTGELFF.

This clone has just one count. V is TRBV6-1 and J is TRBJ2-5; tentatively, D is TRBD1 or TRBD2 (5 bases each). The J call could be wrong; TRBJ2-7 is a better fit for the DNA end. In germline, CDR1 is MNHNS, CDR2 SASEGT. The CDR3 runs 14 residues. The CDR3 DNA is TGTGCCAGCAGTGAAGGGGGGACGGCCTACGAGCAGTACTTC. It specifies CASSEGGTAYEQYF.

The chain is built from TRBV11-3 and TRBJ1-3; D remains unclear. Germline CDR1 reads SGHNT; CDR2 reads YENEEA. This CDR3 comprises 13 residues. V lost 3 bases and J lost 5, with 8 bases in between. The DNA for the CDR3 is TGTGCCAGCAGCTTCAGCTCGAGAAACACCATATATTTT. It yields the protein CASSFSSRNTIYF.

J is TRBJ2-5 and V is TRBV6-1, with 7 positions matching TRBD1. The CDR3 is 15 amino acids. The ends lost 1 base at V and 2 bases at J; junction bases unmatched: 4. The germline gives CDR1 MNHNS, CDR2 SASEGT. The CDR3 spells CASSEGGRGQETQYF. CDR3 DNA sequence: TGTGCCAGCAGTGAAGGTGGCAGGGGGCAAGAGACCCAGTACTTC.

The chain recombines TRBV4-1 with TRBJ2-5; TRBD2 agrees at 7 bases. Germline-derived CDR1 and CDR2 are MGHRA and YSYEKL. V shed 3 bases, J shed 4 bases, and the junction held 8 bases outside the gene matches. The CDR3 has 15 amino acids. Here the CDR3 DNA reads TGCGCCAGCAGCCACGATCAAGCGGGGCGAGAGACCCAGTACTTC. The encoded protein is CASSHDQAGRETQYF.

This clone has a handful of counts. The chain is built from TRBV7-2 and TRBJ2-5; D gene uncertain. Germline CDR1 is SGHTA and CDR2 is FQGNSA. Trimming left V 4 bases short and J 8 bases short, with 8 bases between. CDR3 length equals 11 residues. CDR3 sequence reads: CASSSGRTQYF. The CDR3 nucleotides are TGTGCCAGCAGCTCAGGTAGAACCCAGTACTTC. Full variable domain (rest looked up from reference TRBV7-2 and TRBJ2-5): GAGVSQSPSNKVTEKGKDVELRCDPISGHTALYWYRQSLGQGLEFLIYFQGNSAPDKSGLPSDRFSAERTGGSVSTLTIQRTQQEDSAVYLCASSSGRTQYFGPGTRLLVL.

This clone turned up a few times. This sequence joins TRBV5-1 and TRBJ2-7, with D possibly called TRBD1 or TRBD2 (5 bases each). The CDR3 runs 16 residues. Germline CDR1 and CDR2: SGHRS and YFSETQ. Trimming shortened V by 4 bases and J by 2 bases, and 19 bases separated the two germline ends. CDR3 sequence reads: CASSLDPGQGPYEQYF. The CDR3 DNA reads TGCGCCAGCAGCCTGGATCCGGGGCAGGGCCCCTACGAGCAGTACTTC.

This chain uses TRBV11-2 with TRBJ2-5, with D perhaps TRBD1 or TRBD2 (5 bases each). The CDR3 has 14 amino acids. The V gene's germline CDR1 is SGHAT and CDR2 FQNNGV. V was shortened by 1 base and J by 5 bases, with 11 bases between the two germline ends. The CDR3 region is CASSLGTGTETQYF. The CDR3 nucleotides are TGTGCCAGCAGCTTAGGGACGGGGACGGAGACCCAGTACTTC.

The chain recombines TRBV7-9 with TRBJ2-1, with D possibly being TRBD1 (5 bases). Deletions cut 2 bases from V and 9 bases from J, with 11 bases between. This CDR3 has 13 residues. Germline CDR1 SEHNR, CDR2 FQNEAQ (reference sequence). The DNA of the CDR3 is TGTGCCAGCAGCTTATTCTCTCAGGGTGAGCAGTTCTTC. Translation: CASSLFSQGEQFF.

The CDR3: CASSLVQQSTHTGELFF. CDR3 nucleotide sequence: TGTGCCAGCAGCTTGGTTCAACAGTCCACCCACACCGGGGAGCTGTTTTTT. The chain has TRBV5-8 and TRBJ2-2, with D unresolved. Germline V gene data show CDR1 as SGHTS and CDR2 as YDEGEE. The ends were cut back, 0 bases at V and 3 bases at J, with 15 bases in the middle. This CDR3 has 17 residues.

The chain combines TRBV5-1 with TRBJ2-1; 10 bases match TRBD2. Looked up from germline, CDR1 is SGHRS and CDR2 is YFSETQ. The V and J ends lost 0 bases and 14 bases, in that order; junction bases with no gene match: 11. The CDR3 extends over 15 amino acids. CDR3 region: CASSLESSGGGREFF. As DNA, the CDR3 is TGCGCCAGCAGCTTGGAGTCTAGCGGGGGCGGGAGGGAGTTCTTC. The complete variable domain, with remaining parts taken from reference TRBV5-1 and TRBJ2-1, reads KAGVTQTPRYLIKTRGQQVTLSCSPISGHRSVSWYQQTPGQGLQFLFEYFSETQRNKGNFPGRFSGRQFSNSRSEMNVSTLELGDSALYLCASSLESSGGGREFFGPGTRLTVL.

The chain is built from TRBV29-1 and TRBJ2-3; 9 bases align to TRBD1. The CDR3 contains 13 residues. Germline values: CDR1 SQVTM, CDR2 ANQGSEA. Unmatched junction bases numbered 1, after V lost 2 bases and J lost 4 bases. The CDR3 coding sequence is TGCAGCGTTGAACGACAGGGGGCAGATACGCAGTATTTT. It encodes CSVERQGADTQYF.

J is TRBJ2-6 and V is TRBV6-4; D not resolved. Germline values: CDR1 MRHNA, CDR2 SNTAGT. Trimming took 4 bases from V and 5 from J, leaving 21 bases between them. The CDR3 contains 18 residues. The CDR3 nucleotides are TGTGCCAGCAGTGGATCAAGCTCACGACAAAGTCGGGCCAACGTCCTGACTTTC. Its protein is CASSGSSSRQSRANVLTF.

In this sample, this clone turned up a few times. V usage is TRBV7-2 and J usage is TRBJ2-6; D not resolved. V gave up 3 bases and J gave up 2 bases, with 2 bases separating them. The CDR3 runs 13 residues. The germline gives CDR1 SGHTA, CDR2 FQGNSA. CDR3 bases: TGTGCCAGCAGCTTGCCTGGGGCCAACGTCCTGACTTTC. Amino acid sequence: CASSLPGANVLTF.